Below are 26 T cell receptor beta chains sequenced from a single sample in a study of blood T cell repertoires in COVID-19. The table came from immunoSEQ multiplex PCR; TCRdb's copy has only in-frame clones and leaves some out. The sample yields 200,000 to 300,000 clones, about nine tenths seen once. Material: peripheral blood. These receptors were taken from a man aged 35 to 55 who had recovered from COVID-19.

V is TRBV6-2 or TRBV6-3 and J is TRBJ2-4; 9 bases line up with TRBD2. Losses at the gene ends were 5 bases for V and 6 bases for J; bases not matched to a gene: 11. The CDR3 totals 16 residues. Germline loops: CDR1 MNHEY, CDR2 SVGEGT. The chain's CDR3 is CASSLPVSGSRNIQYF. The DNA for the CDR3 is TGTGCCAGCAGTCTCCCGGTTAGCGGGAGTCGAAACATTCAGTACTTC.

The chain joins TRBV13 to TRBJ2-7; 7 nucleotides match TRBD1. This CDR3 has 14 amino acids. V was clipped by 5 bases and J by 3 bases; unmatched bases: 7. Germline V CDR1 and CDR2: PRHDT, FYEKMQ (reference sequence). CDR3 bases: TGTGCCAGCAGCAACCGGGACAGAGACTACGAGCAGTACTTC. The encoded protein is CASSNRDRDYEQYF.

The chain combines TRBV5-6 with TRBJ2-3, with 12 positions matching TRBD2. The CDR3 has 15 amino acids. Germline-derived CDR1 and CDR2 are SGHDT and YYEEEE. Trimming took 3 bases from V and 9 from J; bases not matched to a gene: 8. The CDR3 coding sequence is TGTGCCAGCAGCTATGACACTAGCGGGAGGTGGACGCAGTATTTT. The encoded protein is CASSYDTSGRWTQYF.

This sequence joins TRBV7-9 and TRBJ2-5, with TRBD2 identical over 10 bases. The trim removed 1 base at V and 5 bases at J, leaving 16 bases unmatched. The CDR3 has 19 amino acids. Germline V lookup: CDR1 SEHNR, CDR2 FQNEAQ (reference sequence). The CDR3 nucleotides read TGTGCCAGCAGCTTAGTCAGCGGGGGGGTTTCGGCCCGGGTTGAGACCCAGTACTTC. Residues: CASSLVSGGVSARVETQYF.

This clone has a handful of counts. The gene calls are TRBV6-5 and TRBJ2-3; 7 bases are a match to TRBD2. Germline trimming cut 8 bases from V and 0 bases from J; bases unmatched to any gene: 5. There are 14 residues in the CDR3. Germline V gene lookup returns CDR1 MNHEY and CDR2 SVGAGI. CDR3: CASPGLTSTDTQYF. CDR3 coding DNA: TGTGCCAGCCCGGGACTAACAAGCACAGATACGCAGTATTTT.

The V gene is TRBV5-4, the J gene TRBJ2-3; D might be TRBD2 (7 bases). Germline V gives CDR1 SGHNT, CDR2 YYREEE (reference sequence). The CDR3 loop spans 16 amino acids. Trimming pared 4 bases from V and 3 bases from J, leaving 18 bases between. The CDR3 DNA is TGTGCCAGCAGCAGCGCGGGGGCTTCCCCGACAGATACGCAGTATTTT. This sequence encodes CASSSAGASPTDTQYF.

This CDR3 is CASSQDWQAYEQYF. Here the CDR3 DNA reads TGTGCCAGCAGCCAAGATTGGCAGGCCTACGAGCAGTACTTC. The chain employs TRBV3-1 (or the pseudogene TRBV3-2) and TRBJ2-7; no reliable D call. CDR3 length: 14 residues. Germline V lookup: CDR1 LGHDT, CDR2 YNNKEL (reference sequence). V was clipped by 0 bases and J by 2 bases, with 8 bases between them.

In the case of this clone: The junction does not match germline at one end; this may be a read error. CDR3 sequence: CASSLGLGYNPPQHF. Written as DNA, the CDR3 is TGTGCCAGTAGTCTTGGTCTGGGCTACAATCCGCCCCAGCATTTT. The J gene is TRBJ1-5, the V gene TRBV19; unclear D gene. CDR1 and CDR2 from the germline V gene are LNHDA and SQIVND (reference sequence). The CDR3 spans 15 residues.

CDR3 in DNA: TGCGCCAGCAGCTTGGCTGTAGCCAAAAACATTCAGTACTTC. Protein product: CASSLAVAKNIQYF. The J gene is TRBJ2-4, the V gene TRBV5-1, with D uncertain. The CDR3 covers 14 residues. V was trimmed by 0 bases and J by 0 bases, leaving 4 bases between them. CDR1 is SGHRS, CDR2 YFSETQ, per germline.

This chain joins TRBV5-1 and TRBJ1-3; no definite D call. The length of the CDR3 is 18 residues. Between the trimmed V and J ends, which lost 0 bases and 1 base, there was a span of 17 bases. Germline V gene lookup returns CDR1 SGHRS and CDR2 YFSETQ. The CDR3 spells CASSLGSLSPGSGNTIYF. Here the CDR3 DNA reads TGCGCCAGCAGCTTGGGTTCCCTTTCCCCGGGTTCTGGAAACACCATATATTTT.

The gene calls are TRBV7-8 and TRBJ2-7; no clear D gene. V dropped 2 bases and J dropped 10 bases, with 12 bases sitting between them. The CDR3 consists of 12 residues. Germline CDR1 and CDR2: SGHVS and FQNEAQ. CDR3 amino acids: CASSLLRQLQYF. CDR3 bases: TGTGCCAGCAGCTTACTGAGGCAGTTACAGTACTTC. The full variable domain, completed using reference TRBV7-8 and TRBJ2-7, is GAGVSQSPRYKVAKRGQDVALRCDPISGHVSLFWYQQALGQGPEFLTYFQNEAQLDKSGLPSDRFFAERPEGSVSTLKIQRTQQEDSAVYLCASSLLRQLQYFGPGTRLTVT.

V and J are TRBV3-1 (or the pseudogene TRBV3-2) and TRBJ2-6; D gene uncertain. The ends were cut back, 4 bases at V and 1 base at J, with 8 bases in the middle. From germline, CDR1 is LGHDT and CDR2 YNNKEL (reference sequence). This CDR3 region has 15 residues. The CDR3 DNA reads TGTGCCAGCAGCCCCCAGGTGTCTGGGGCCAACGTCCTGACTTTC. The encoded protein is CASSPQVSGANVLTF.

This chain connects TRBV30 to TRBJ1-1; 7 nucleotides align to TRBD1. The CDR3 runs to 13 residues. CDR1 is GTSNPN and CDR2 is SVGIG in the germline V gene (reference sequence). With V trimmed by 0 bases and J by 4 bases, 2 bases remained unmatched. In nucleotides, the CDR3 is TGTGCCTGGAGTGTACAGGGGTTCACTGAAGCTTTCTTT. Translation: CAWSVQGFTEAFF.

This clone was seen a single time. This chain uses TRBV7-3 with TRBJ2-1; TRBD2 aligns across 10 bases. The CDR3 spans 16 residues. The trim removed 1 base at V and 4 bases at J, leaving 4 bases unmatched. CDR1 SGHTA and CDR2 FQGTGA come from the germline V gene. The CDR3 loop reads CASSLRASGSYNEQFF. CDR3 nucleotides: TGTGCCAGCAGCTTAAGGGCTAGCGGGAGTTACAATGAGCAGTTCTTC.

CDR3 sequence: CASSLGGRSSGEETQYF. The CDR3 nucleotides read TGCGCCAGCAGCTTGGGAGGGAGATCCAGCGGGGAAGAGACCCAGTACTTC. The chain recombines TRBV5-1 with TRBJ2-5; 7 nucleotides match TRBD2. Per germline, CDR1 SGHRS and CDR2 YFSETQ. The ends lost 0 bases at V and 3 bases at J; junction bases unmatched: 11. The CDR3 length is 17 residues.

The rearrangement uses TRBV27 and TRBJ1-1; no definite D call. V was pared by 3 bases and J by 3 bases, with 8 bases between. The germline V gene has CDR1 MNHEY and CDR2 SMNVEV (reference sequence). The CDR3 runs to 13 residues. In nucleotides, the CDR3 is TGTGCCAGCAGTTTTAGAACAGACACTGAAGCTTTCTTT. Residues: CASSFRTDTEAFF.

CDR3 coding DNA: TGTGCCAGCAGCCCGAACGGACAGGGTGGTGGAAACACCATATATTTT. Its translation: CASSPNGQGGGNTIYF. The gene calls are TRBV13 and TRBJ1-3, with TRBD1 matching over 8 bases. Germline V gene sequence: CDR1 PRHDT, CDR2 FYEKMQ (reference sequence). The V gene end was trimmed by 5 bases and the J gene end by 3 bases; junction bases not matched to a gene: 9. The CDR3 totals 16 residues.

The CDR3 bases are TGTGCCATCAGTGTTGGGGGGCAGGGGGCGTCTGGGACCCAGTACTTC. This translates into CAISVGGQGASGTQYF. This sequence joins TRBV10-3 and TRBJ2-5; the match to TRBD1 covers 8 bases. The CDR3 is 16 residues long. Germline V gene sequence: CDR1 ENHRY, CDR2 SYGVKD. The trim removed 4 bases at V and 7 bases at J, leaving 14 bases unmatched.

The gene calls are TRBV6-5 and TRBJ2-4; no clear D gene. The germline V and J ends were trimmed by 6 bases and 0 bases, with 12 bases remaining between them. This CDR3 is built from 15 residues. CDR1 MNHEY and CDR2 SVGAGI come from the germline V gene. The CDR3 DNA reads TGTGCCAGCAGGACAACAAGGCTAGCCAAAAACATTCAGTACTTC. Its protein is CASRTTRLAKNIQYF.

The chain has TRBV27 and TRBJ2-1; a possible D gene is TRBD1 (5 bases). The CDR3 contains 14 residues. With 8 bases removed from V and 8 bases from J, the gap between germline ends came to 19 bases. Germline CDR1 MNHEY, CDR2 SMNVEV (reference sequence). CDR3 sequence: CASSKGVIRDEQFF. In DNA, the CDR3 is TGTGCCAGCTCGAAAGGGGTAATTCGAGATGAGCAGTTCTTC.

The CDR3 region has the DNA TGTGCCAGCAGTGTGCGGGGACAGGGCGGCGGCCAGCCCCAGCATTTT. Its protein is CASSVRGQGGGQPQHF. The chain joins TRBV6-2 or TRBV6-3 to TRBJ1-5; 9 positions match TRBD1. V gave up 5 bases and J gave up 7 bases; unmatched junction bases: 12. CDR1 and CDR2 (germline): MNHEY, SVGEGT. CDR3 length equals 16 residues.

The chain joins TRBV19 to TRBJ2-3; the match to TRBD2 covers 9 bases. The CDR3 consists of 15 residues. Germline V gene lookup returns CDR1 LNHDA and CDR2 SQIVND (reference sequence). V trimming: 4 bases; J trimming: 4 bases; junction bases outside the gene matches: 6. The CDR3 region is CASSRSSGESDTQYF. The DNA for the CDR3 is TGTGCCAGTAGTAGGTCTAGCGGGGAATCAGATACGCAGTATTTT.

This rearrangement joins TRBV18 to TRBJ1-2; 9 nucleotides line up with TRBD1. Germline CDR1 and CDR2: KGHSH and LQKENI. J was trimmed by 3 bases and V by 5 bases; bases with no gene match: 7. The CDR3 totals 15 residues. DNA of the CDR3: TGTGCCAGCTCAACAACAGGGGGCGCAGACTATGGCTACACCTTC. Translating it yields CASSTTGGADYGYTF. Full variable domain (outside the CDR3, taken from reference TRBV18 and TRBJ1-2): NAGVMQNPRHLVRRRGQEARLRCSPMKGHSHVYWYRQLPEEGLKFMVYLQKENIIDESGMPKERFSAEFPKEGPSILRIQQVVRGDSAAYFCASSTTGGADYGYTFGSGTRLTVV.

This chain joins TRBV7-8 and TRBJ1-2, with D hard to call. The CDR3 runs 14 residues. The V gene's germline CDR1 is SGHVS and CDR2 FQNEAQ. V lost 5 bases and J 7 bases, leaving 17 bases between the germline ends. CDR3 nucleotides: TGTGCCAGCAGCCTTTTCGGGAGGGCGGGTGGCTACACCTTC. Translating gives CASSLFGRAGGYTF.

This sequence joins TRBV4-1 and TRBJ2-7; D uncertain. The CDR3 consists of 15 residues. CDR1 and CDR2 (germline): MGHRA, YSYEKL. V dropped 4 bases and J dropped 0 bases, with 13 bases sitting between them. DNA for the CDR3: TGCGCCAGCAGCCCCTCGGGTTTAAGCTCCTACGAGCAGTACTTC. It encodes CASSPSGLSSYEQYF.

The rearrangement links TRBV12-3 or TRBV12-4 to TRBJ2-7, with D perhaps TRBD2 (5 bases). This CDR3 is built from 13 residues. Between the trimmed V and J ends, which lost 3 bases and 7 bases, there was a span of 13 bases. The chain's CDR3 is CASSFRSPGEQYF. The CDR3 DNA follows: TGTGCCAGCAGTTTTAGGAGTCCGGGGGAGCAGTACTTC.